A selection of T cell receptor beta chains follows, all from one sample in a study of human T cells and chemical hapten exposure. In TCRdb, the RACE reads were re-called with MiXCR into one record per CDR3 protein. Among about 340,000 distinct CDR3 sequences, 6% to 8.5% were seen once, and the ten largest hold about 8%. This sample comprised whole blood, obtained in connection with sensitization to the hapten diphenylcyclopropenone (DPC). The receptors stem from a woman between 18 and 29 years old with alopecia areata. Some clones in this sample may be carry-over from other donors' samples. Each CDR3 is given with its conserved first and last residue. The order of the fields is V gene, J gene, D gene, clone size, CDR3 DNA, CDR3 protein. D genes are given only for firm matches. Expanded clones are given a class, and other clones once, few, many or no size at all.

TRBV5-1	TRBJ2-7	NA	few	TGCGCCAGCAGTAAAGCTCAGGGAAGCTACGAGCAGTACTTC	CASSKAQGSYEQYF
TRBV29-1	TRBJ1-2	TRBD1	few	TGCAGCGGGAGGACAGGATTTTATGGCTACACCTTC	CSGRTGFYGYTF
TRBV4-3	TRBJ2-2	NA	few	TGCGCCAGCAGCCAAGATGCAGGGGCGGGCGCCGGGGAGCTGTTTTTT	CASSQDAGAGAGELFF
TRBV12-3/TRBV12-4	TRBJ2-3	NA	many	TGTGCCAGCAGTCCGACAGGTCGCCCCACAGATACGCAGTATTTT	CASSPTGRPTDTQYF
TRBV5-1	TRBJ2-7	NA	few	TGCGCCAGCAGCTTAATGCCAGGGCAGACCTACGAGCAGTACTTC	CASSLMPGQTYEQYF
TRBV5-4	TRBJ2-3	TRBD2	few	TGTGCCAGCAGCAGCGGGGTAGCCCCTCCAGATACGCAGTATTTT	CASSSGVAPPDTQYF
TRBV29-1	TRBJ2-1	TRBD1	NA	TGCAGCGCGGACCCGGGACAGGGATATGGGCAGTTCTTC	CSADPGQGYGQFF
TRBV6-5	TRBJ2-6	NA	many	TGTGCCAGCAGTTATGGTGGGGCCAACGTCCTGACTTTC	CASSYGGANVLTF
TRBV7-2	TRBJ2-3	TRBD2	many	TGTGCCAGCAGCTTCTACGCGGGGGGAGCAGATACGCAGTATTTT	CASSFYAGGADTQYF
TRBV6-6	TRBJ1-1	NA	NA	TGTGCCAGCAGTTATGACCCAACAAAGGGGCTTGAAGCTTTCTTT	CASSYDPTKGLEAFF
TRBV7-9	TRBJ2-1	TRBD2	few	TGTGCCAGCCTCAGACCGACCGAGCGGGGGGGCACGTATGAGCAGTTCTTC	CASLRPTERGGTYEQFF
TRBV7-2	TRBJ1-3	NA	few	TGTGCCAGCAGCCCGACTGTAGGAAACACCATATATTTT	CASSPTVGNTIYF
TRBV7-2	TRBJ1-6	TRBD1	few	TGTGCCAGCAGCTTACACAGGGGTAATTCACCCCTCCACTTT	CASSLHRGNSPLHF
TRBV21-1	TRBJ2-1	NA	many	TGTGCCAGCAGCAATCGGGACTACAAATACAATGAGCAGTTCTTC	CASSNRDYKYNEQFF
TRBV7-8	TRBJ1-6	NA	NA	TGTGCCAGCAGCTTCTCGACACCGAATTCACCCCTCCACTTT	CASSFSTPNSPLHF
TRBV9	TRBJ1-1	NA	few	TGTGCCAGCAGCACACCAGGGCACACTGAAGCTTTCTTT	CASSTPGHTEAFF
TRBV19	TRBJ2-2	NA	few	TGTGCCAGTAGGTCTCAGACACTGAACACCGGGGAGCTGTTTTTT	CASRSQTLNTGELFF
TRBV21-1	TRBJ2-7	NA	many	TGTGCCAGCAGCAAAGCGGGCTACGAGCAGTACTTC	CASSKAGYEQYF
TRBV5-1	TRBJ1-3	TRBD1	NA	TGCGCCAGCAGCTTAGGACAGGCCTCTGGAAACACCATATATTTT	CASSLGQASGNTIYF
TRBV2	TRBJ2-5	NA	few	TGTGCCAGCAGTCGCCTCGGGGAGACCCAGTACTTC	CASSRLGETQYF
TRBV4-2	TRBJ2-5	NA	NA	TGTGCCAGCAGCCAAGACAGCCAAGAGACCCAGTACTTC	CASSQDSQETQYF
TRBV11-2	TRBJ2-5	NA	few	TGTGCCAGCACCCTGAGGGCGCGGACAGATGAGACCCAGTACTTC	CASTLRARTDETQYF
TRBV28	TRBJ2-7	NA	NA	TGTGCCAGCAGACACGCCGGGGGCCTAGCCGAGGTCGAGCAGTACTTC	CASRHAGGLAEVEQYF
TRBV12-3/TRBV12-4	TRBJ1-4	NA	few	TGTGCCAGCAGTTTCATGGGGGGGGATGAAAAACTGTTTTTT	CASSFMGGDEKLFF
TRBV5-6	TRBJ2-7	TRBD1	NA	TGTGCCAGCAGGACCGGGACAGGGTTATACGAGCAGTACTTC	CASRTGTGLYEQYF
TRBV7-8	TRBJ2-5	TRBD2	NA	TGTGCCAGCAGCCCGCCGAAAAAGCGGGGGGAGACCCAGTACTTC	CASSPPKKRGETQYF
TRBV27	TRBJ2-7	TRBD1	NA	TGTGCCAGCAGCCCATTAACAGGGGTCTACGAGCAGTACTTC	CASSPLTGVYEQYF
TRBV27	TRBJ1-2	TRBD1	few	TGTGCCAGCAGTTCGGACAGGGGGTTAGGGTACGGCTATGGCTACACCTTC	CASSSDRGLGYGYGYTF
TRBV5-6	TRBJ2-7	NA	few	TGTGCCAGCAGCTTGGACCAGGACTACCGCTCCTACGAGCAGTACTTC	CASSLDQDYRSYEQYF
TRBV28	TRBJ1-5	NA	few	TGTGCCAGCAGTTATGGGGAACAGGGTATCCAGCATTTT	CASSYGEQGIQHF
TRBV5-1	TRBJ2-7	NA	NA	TGCGCCAGCAGCTTGGAACCGGAACCCAACGAGCAGTACTTC	CASSLEPEPNEQYF
TRBV5-1	TRBJ2-1	TRBD2	many	TGCGCCAGCACCCCCAGCGCCAGCGGGGGTTGCCATGAGCAGTTCTTC	CASTPSASGGCHEQFF
TRBV12-3/TRBV12-4	TRBJ1-5	NA	few	TGTGCCAGCAGTCCCGATGGAATTCAGCCCCAGCATTTT	CASSPDGIQPQHF
TRBV20-1	TRBJ2-5	NA	NA	TGCAGTCCTTATGACTGGGGGGCAGAGACCCAGTACTTC	CSPYDWGAETQYF
TRBV20-1	TRBJ1-2	NA	NA	TGCAGTGCTAATGAGGCGGGGAGTACCCATGGCTACACCTTC	CSANEAGSTHGYTF
TRBV4-2	TRBJ2-7	TRBD1	few	TGTGCCAGCAGCCAAGAAGGGGACAGGGTTCGGTACAGGCACGAGCAGTACTTC	CASSQEGDRVRYRHEQYF
TRBV25-1	TRBJ2-7	NA	few	TGTGCCAGCAGTGACCCCCAGGGATCTGACTACGAGCAGTACTTC	CASSDPQGSDYEQYF
TRBV25-1	TRBJ1-1	TRBD1	many	TGTGCCAGCAGTGAATTGGCAGGGGGCATAAAGAACACTGAAGCTTTCTTT	CASSELAGGIKNTEAFF
TRBV13	TRBJ2-7	TRBD1	many	TGTGCCAGCAGCAATACCGGGACAGTACACTACGAGCAGTACTTC	CASSNTGTVHYEQYF
TRBV7-2	TRBJ1-5	NA	NA	TGTGCCAGCAGCTTCGCAGGGACGAAGCCCCAGCATTTT	CASSFAGTKPQHF
TRBV7-3	TRBJ2-2	TRBD2	many	TGTGCCAGCAGCTCGACCATAGCGGGCACCGGGGAGCTGTTTTTT	CASSSTIAGTGELFF
TRBV7-9	TRBJ1-6	NA	few	TGTGCCAGCCGGGGTATAGCCCGGGAAAATTCACCCCTCCACTTT	CASRGIARENSPLHF
TRBV7-8	TRBJ2-3	TRBD1	NA	TGTGCCAGCAGCTGGACAGGGGGGGAGAGGGGAGATACGCAGTATTTT	CASSWTGGERGDTQYF
TRBV28	TRBJ1-2	NA	many	TGTGCCAGCAGTTTAGACGGACTGTATGGCTACACCTTC	CASSLDGLYGYTF
TRBV2	TRBJ1-5	NA	few	TGTGCCAGCAGTGAACGGGAGGGGACAAGGCAGCCCCAGCATTTT	CASSEREGTRQPQHF
TRBV12-3/TRBV12-4	TRBJ2-3	NA	many	TGTGCCAGCAGTCTGGACCAAGCTAGCACAGATACGCAGTATTTT	CASSLDQASTDTQYF
TRBV20-1	TRBJ2-1	TRBD2	NA	TGCAGTGCTAGTACTAGCGGGGGGGCCTGGCAGTTCTTC	CSASTSGGAWQFF
TRBV12-3/TRBV12-4	TRBJ1-3	NA	NA	TGTGCCAGCAGGATCGCTGGGTCCACCATATATTTT	CASRIAGSTIYF
TRBV7-2	TRBJ1-5	NA	few	TGTGCCAGCAGCTTAGACGACGACGGGCCCCAGCATTTT	CASSLDDDGPQHF
TRBV7-7	TRBJ2-3	NA	many	TGTGCTAGCAGCCCGACAGCCAACACAGATACGCAGTATTTT	CASSPTANTDTQYF
TRBV4-2	TRBJ2-3	NA	many	TGTGCCAGCAGCCAAAAAATGGAAACAGATACGCAGTATTTT	CASSQKMETDTQYF
TRBV7-9	TRBJ1-6	NA	NA	TGTGCCAGCAGCCCGTCCGGAGGGGTTCATAATTCACCCCTCCACTTT	CASSPSGGVHNSPLHF
TRBV9	TRBJ2-7	TRBD2	NA	TGTGCCAGCAGCGCAGGACTAGCGGGCAGCTCCTACGAGCAGTACTTC	CASSAGLAGSSYEQYF
TRBV4-3	TRBJ2-2	TRBD1	few	TGCGCCAGCGCCCCTGGACAGGGTAACACCGGGGAGCTGTTTTTT	CASAPGQGNTGELFF
TRBV28	TRBJ2-6	TRBD1	many	TGTGCCAGCAGCCACGACACCGGGACAGGTTTCTCTGGGGCCAACGTCCTGACTTTC	CASSHDTGTGFSGANVLTF
TRBV7-9	TRBJ1-4	TRBD1	many	TGTGCCAGCAGTTTGGGACAGGGGAATGAAAAACTGTTTTTT	CASSLGQGNEKLFF